Listed below are T cell receptor beta chains from one sample, sequenced in a study of blood T cell repertoires in COVID-19. Assay used: immunoSEQ multiplex PCR; TCRdb lists only in-frame clones, some missing. The table lists tens of thousands of clones, about 80% of them singletons. The sample was peripheral blood. Every receptor here comes from a man aged 65-85 years with active or convalescent COVID-19. Each CDR3 is given with its conserved first and last residue. D genes are given only for firm matches. Clone sizes are given selectively: once, few, many, or a class where the clone is expanded.

length: 13
size: NA
V: TRBV6-5
J: TRBJ2-3
D: TRBD1
DNA: TGTGCCAGCAGGTTCGTAGGGGGCCCTACGCAGTATTTT
CDR3: CASRFVGGPTQYF

length: 15
size: NA
V: TRBV27
J: TRBJ2-2
D: NA
DNA: TGTGCCAGCAGCAGGCGCAGGGGGGTTATGGGGGAGCTGTTTTTT
CDR3: CASSRRRGVMGELFF

length: 13
size: NA
V: TRBV2
J: TRBJ2-7
D: NA
DNA: TGTGCCAGCAAGTCAGACAGGTTTTACGAGCAGTACTTC
CDR3: CASKSDRFYEQYF

length: 13
size: NA
V: TRBV2
J: TRBJ2-7
D: TRBD1
DNA: TGTGCCAGCAGTGATAGACAGGGTTACGAGCAGTACTTC
CDR3: CASSDRQGYEQYF

length: 12
size: NA
V: TRBV30
J: TRBJ1-3
D: NA
DNA: TGTGCCTGGAGCTCAGGGGGAAACACCATATATTTT
CDR3: CAWSSGGNTIYF

length: 15
size: NA
V: TRBV9
J: TRBJ1-2
D: TRBD1
DNA: TGTGCCAGCAGCGTAGGTGGCAGGGGGCGCGATGGCTACACCTTC
CDR3: CASSVGGRGRDGYTF

length: 18
size: NA
V: TRBV5-1
J: TRBJ2-3
D: TRBD2
DNA: TGCGCCAGCAGCTTAAAAGCGGGGGGTCCCCCTCGCACAGATACGCAGTATTTT
CDR3: CASSLKAGGPPRTDTQYF

length: 14
size: NA
V: TRBV9
J: TRBJ2-6
D: NA
DNA: TGTGCCAGCAGCTCAATCTCTGGGGCCAACGTCCTGACTTTC
CDR3: CASSSISGANVLTF

length: 13
size: NA
V: TRBV30
J: TRBJ1-2
D: TRBD1
DNA: TGTGCCTGGAGTTGGGGACAGTCGGGGGGCTACACCTTC
CDR3: CAWSWGQSGGYTF

length: 15
size: once
V: TRBV6-5
J: TRBJ2-1
D: TRBD2
DNA: TGTGCCAGCAGAGGACTAGCGGGGGGGCCTGAAGAGCAGTTCTTC
CDR3: CASRGLAGGPEEQFF

length: 12
size: NA
V: TRBV12-3/TRBV12-4
J: TRBJ1-2
D: NA
DNA: TGTGCCAGCAGTTCTGGAGGGTCTGGCTACACCTTC
CDR3: CASSSGGSGYTF

length: 14
size: NA
V: TRBV5-1
J: TRBJ1-2
D: TRBD1
DNA: TGCGCCAGTCAACCAACCGGGACAGGGTATGGCTACACCTTC
CDR3: CASQPTGTGYGYTF

length: 13
size: NA
V: TRBV29-1
J: TRBJ2-3
D: NA
DNA: TGCAGCGTTGAGAGTTCTGGCACAGATACGCAGTATTTT
CDR3: CSVESSGTDTQYF

length: 16
size: NA
V: TRBV5-1
J: TRBJ2-2
D: TRBD1
DNA: TGCGCCAGCAGCTTCCGGACAGGGGTAATCACCGGGGAGCTGTTTTTT
CDR3: CASSFRTGVITGELFF

length: 14
size: once
V: TRBV29-1
J: TRBJ1-6
D: NA
DNA: TGCAGCGTGGCCTTACCGGGACACTTTTCACCCCTCCACTTT
CDR3: CSVALPGHFSPLHF

length: 12
size: NA
V: TRBV28
J: TRBJ1-1
D: NA
DNA: TGTGCCAGCAGTTTGGCCACCTCCGAAGCTTTCTTT
CDR3: CASSLATSEAFF

length: 15
size: NA
V: TRBV6-2/TRBV6-3
J: TRBJ1-6
D: TRBD1
DNA: TGTGCCAGCAGTTACCGGACAGGGCCCACCTCACCCCTCCACTTT
CDR3: CASSYRTGPTSPLHF

length: 13
size: NA
V: TRBV29-1
J: TRBJ2-1
D: TRBD2
DNA: TGCAGCGCTTCGGGACTAGCGGGGCGTGGGGAGTTCTTC
CDR3: CSASGLAGRGEFF

length: 15
size: many
V: TRBV30
J: TRBJ2-7
D: TRBD2
DNA: TGTGCCTGGAGTGTACGAATGGCGGGGGGCTACGAGCAGTACTTC
CDR3: CAWSVRMAGGYEQYF

length: 11
size: NA
V: TRBV2
J: TRBJ2-1
D: NA
DNA: TGTGCCAGCCAGTTGCGGGTTGGGAAGTTCTTC
CDR3: CASQLRVGKFF

length: 16
size: NA
V: TRBV7-3
J: TRBJ2-3
D: TRBD2
DNA: TGTGCCAGCAGCTTCGTGGGCGGGGGTAGCACAGATACGCAGTATTTT
CDR3: CASSFVGGGSTDTQYF

length: 14
size: NA
V: TRBV27
J: TRBJ1-4
D: NA
DNA: TGTGCCAGCAGGGGGACTGCAACTAATGAAAAACTGTTTTTT
CDR3: CASRGTATNEKLFF

length: 11
size: NA
V: TRBV20-1
J: TRBJ2-3
D: NA
DNA: TGCAGTGCTGACCGAGGGGGGGGGCAGTATTTT
CDR3: CSADRGGGQYF

length: 14
size: few
V: TRBV7-9
J: TRBJ1-4
D: NA
DNA: TGTGCCAGCAGCTTTACGGACAGTAATGAAAAACTGTTTTTT
CDR3: CASSFTDSNEKLFF

length: 15
size: NA
V: TRBV24-1
J: TRBJ2-3
D: TRBD1
DNA: TGTGCCACCAGTGATCCGGGACAGCACACAGATACGCAGTATTTT
CDR3: CATSDPGQHTDTQYF

length: 16
size: NA
V: TRBV7-9
J: TRBJ1-3
D: NA
DNA: TGTGCCAGCAGCACCAGACAGGCCCTCTCTGGAAACACCATATATTTT
CDR3: CASSTRQALSGNTIYF

length: 10
size: NA
V: TRBV20-1
J: TRBJ2-7
D: NA
DNA: TGCAGGACGGGGACCTACGAGCAGTACTTC
CDR3: CRTGTYEQYF

length: 15
size: NA
V: TRBV7-3
J: TRBJ1-1
D: NA
DNA: TGTGCCAGCAGCACCCGCCCGGGGGGCCACACTGAAGCTTTCTTT
CDR3: CASSTRPGGHTEAFF

length: 14
size: NA
V: TRBV5-6
J: TRBJ1-2
D: NA
DNA: TGTGCCAGCAGCTTGGAGAGGAGTAACTATGGCTACACCTTC
CDR3: CASSLERSNYGYTF

length: 17
size: NA
V: TRBV6-1
J: TRBJ1-5
D: NA
DNA: TGTGCCAGCAGTGAGAGACCGGGACAAACCATTGATCAGCCCCAGCATTTT
CDR3: CASSERPGQTIDQPQHF

length: 15
size: NA
V: TRBV3-1/TRBV3-2
J: TRBJ1-2
D: TRBD1
DNA: TGTGCCAGCAGCCAAGTTGGGACAGGGAGCTCTGGCTACACCTTC
CDR3: CASSQVGTGSSGYTF

length: 12
size: NA
V: TRBV30
J: TRBJ2-1
D: NA
DNA: TGTGCCTCGGGACAACCAGAGGCGGAGCAGTTCTTC
CDR3: CASGQPEAEQFF

length: 13
size: NA
V: TRBV7-2
J: TRBJ1-1
D: NA
DNA: TGTGCCAGCAGCTTTCAGGGTGCAACTGAAGCTTTCTTT
CDR3: CASSFQGATEAFF

length: 15
size: NA
V: TRBV11-3
J: TRBJ1-1
D: NA
DNA: TGTGCCAGCAGCTTAGAAGGCCAGGGATCCACTGAAGCTTTCTTT
CDR3: CASSLEGQGSTEAFF

length: 16
size: NA
V: TRBV5-1
J: TRBJ1-2
D: NA
DNA: TGCGCCAGCAGCTTGGAGGGGCCCACCCTAGGCTATGGCTACACCTTC
CDR3: CASSLEGPTLGYGYTF

length: 15
size: NA
V: TRBV18
J: TRBJ2-1
D: TRBD2
DNA: TGTGCCAGCTCACCGACCAGCGGGGCCTACAATGAGCAGTTCTTC
CDR3: CASSPTSGAYNEQFF

length: 12
size: NA
V: TRBV7-3
J: TRBJ1-2
D: NA
DNA: TGTGCCAGCAGCTCCAGGGACTATGGCTACACCTTC
CDR3: CASSSRDYGYTF

length: 13
size: NA
V: TRBV30
J: TRBJ1-3
D: NA
DNA: TGTGCCTGGAACAGGGTCTCTGGAAACACCATATATTTT
CDR3: CAWNRVSGNTIYF

length: 14
size: once
V: TRBV2
J: TRBJ2-1
D: TRBD2
DNA: TGTGCCAGCAGTGAAGGGCGGGGGATTAATGAGCAGTTCTTC
CDR3: CASSEGRGINEQFF

length: 13
size: NA
V: TRBV12-3/TRBV12-4
J: TRBJ1-2
D: NA
DNA: TGTGCCAGCAGTTTAAACAGAAACTATGGCTACACCTTC
CDR3: CASSLNRNYGYTF

length: 17
size: NA
V: TRBV6-1
J: TRBJ1-4
D: NA
DNA: TGTGCCAGCAGTGAAGCTGGGCAGCTCTCAACTAATGAAAAACTGTTTTTT
CDR3: CASSEAGQLSTNEKLFF

length: 17
size: NA
V: TRBV18
J: TRBJ2-6
D: TRBD2
DNA: TGTGCCAGCTCACCACTTCCAGCGGGGGTTGGGGCCAACGTCCTGACTTTC
CDR3: CASSPLPAGVGANVLTF

length: 14
size: NA
V: TRBV7-2
J: TRBJ1-1
D: TRBD1
DNA: TGTGCCAGCAGCTCCCAGGGGGGAGTCACTGAAGCTTTCTTT
CDR3: CASSSQGGVTEAFF

length: 13
size: few
V: TRBV3-1/TRBV3-2
J: TRBJ1-2
D: NA
DNA: TGTGCCAGCAGCCTGGACACCTTTTATGGCTACACCTTC
CDR3: CASSLDTFYGYTF

length: 12
size: NA
V: TRBV2
J: TRBJ2-7
D: TRBD1
DNA: TGTGCCAGCGGACAGGGAGGATCCGAGCAGTACTTC
CDR3: CASGQGGSEQYF